A single sample is the source of the 8 T cell receptor beta chains below, sequenced in a study of T cells in Graves' hyperthyroidism and ophthalmopathy. RNA transcripts provided the source from which TCR beta CDR3 regions were amplified. The HTBI primer set drove a first-round RT-PCR of the TCR CDR3. TCRdb reprocessed the multiplex PCR reads with MiXCR, giving one entry per CDR3 protein. The sample carries 650,000 to 750,000 distinct CDR3 sequences, about 14% recorded once. The sequenced sample consisted of blood. All receptors come from a woman under 30 with Graves' hyperthyroidism.

This clonotype has a handful of counts. The chain couples TRBV29-1 to TRBJ1-3; 11 bases align to TRBD1. The length of the CDR3 is 15 residues. Germline CDR1 and CDR2: SQVTM and ANQGSEA. Trimming took 4 bases from V and 4 from J; bases not matched to a gene: 6. The DNA of the CDR3 is TGCAGCGTTGGTCGGACAGGGGGCGAGGGAAACACCATATATTTT. It yields the protein CSVGRTGGEGNTIYF.

In regard to this clonotype: Sequence at one end of the junction differs from germline and may be a read error. The chain employs TRBV7-2 and TRBJ2-5; 8 nucleotides agree with TRBD1. The CDR3 spans 13 residues. CDR1 and CDR2 (germline): SGHTA, FQGNSA. In DNA form, the CDR3 reads TGTGCCAGCAGCGCAGACAGGGGAGAGACCCAGCACTTC. Its translation: CASSADRGETQHF.

This clonotype has a count of ten or more. This chain links TRBV5-8 with TRBJ2-1; 16 positions agree with TRBD2. The CDR3 is made up of 17 amino acids. V was clipped by 4 bases and J by 7 bases; unmatched bases: 8. Germline CDR1 is SGHTS and CDR2 is YDEGEE. The CDR3 DNA reads TGTGCCAGCAGCCCCGGGACTAGCGGGAGGGGACTTAATGAGCAGTTCTTC. Its protein product is CASSPGTSGRGLNEQFF.

The chain employs TRBV25-1 and TRBJ2-2; 8 nucleotides align to TRBD1. Germline trimming cut 3 bases from V and 3 bases from J; bases unmatched to any gene: 6. This CDR3 contains 16 residues. CDR1 and CDR2 (germline): MGHDK, SYGVNS. The CDR3 spells CASSDYGQGDTGELFF. CDR3 coding DNA: TGTGCCAGCAGTGACTATGGACAGGGCGACACCGGGGAGCTGTTTTTT.

This clonotype was counted only a few times. This rearrangement joins TRBV3-1 to TRBJ2-6; D is possibly TRBD1 (5 bases). Trimming left V 6 bases short and J 0 bases short, with 12 bases between. CDR1 and CDR2 from the germline V gene are LGHDT and YNNKEL (reference sequence). This CDR3 has 16 amino acids. CDR3 loop: CASRESRDSGANVLTF. The CDR3 region has the DNA TGTGCCAGCAGGGAGTCCAGGGACTCTGGGGCCAACGTCCTGACTTTC.

In this sample, this clonotype turned up a few times. Given a much more abundant clone one base away, this may be a read error. This chain connects TRBV3-1 to TRBJ1-2; D unresolved. Germline CDR1 reads LGHDT; CDR2 reads YNNKEL (reference sequence). The CDR3 length is 16 residues. The CDR3 DNA sequence: TGTGCCGGCAGCCAAGATTCGGGTTCCCAAGCCTATGGCTACACCTTC. Translating it yields CAGSQDSGSQAYGYTF.

This clonotype was counted at least ten times. The rearrangement links TRBV12-3 or TRBV12-4 to TRBJ1-5; D gene unclear. The CDR3 sequence is 12 residues long. Trimming cost V 0 bases and J 5 bases, with 2 bases left between them. Written as DNA, the CDR3 is TGTGCCAGCAGTTTAGCGCATCAGCCCCAGCATTTT. It yields the protein CASSLAHQPQHF.

This clonotype was counted ten times or more. The genes are TRBV2 and TRBJ2-1, with a weak D call TRBD2 (6 bases). The V gene lost 2 bases and the J gene lost 6 bases, with 14 bases spanning the gap. The CDR3 spans 15 residues. Germline-derived CDR1 and CDR2 are SNHLY and FYNNEI. CDR3 in DNA: TGTGCCAGCAGTGAATTCCCCACTAGCATCAATGAGCAGTTCTTC. Amino acids: CASSEFPTSINEQFF.